This T cell receptor (beta chain) was found in a study of blood T cell repertoires in COVID-19. In the original analysis: Reference gene primers were amplified, and this amplification served to estimate nucleated cell counts. Profiled with immunoSEQ multiplex PCR; TCRdb holds only in-frame clones, not every one. That table supplies the V and J calls and clone size; D and trimming were determined from the DNA. The sample has roughly 160,000 clones; 90% are singletons. This clonotype was sampled from a man aged 50 to 59 with acute or convalescent COVID-19. The sample comprised peripheral blood.

CDR3 loop: CASSLGGSGGNEQFF. As DNA, the CDR3 is TGTGCCAGCAGCTTAGGTGGTAGCGGAGGGAATGAGCAGTTCTTC. The chain carries TRBV11-2 and TRBJ2-1; TRBD2 might be the D (6 bases). The V and J ends lost 1 base and 7 bases respectively, with 14 bases between them. Germline CDR1 and CDR2: SGHAT and FQNNGV. This CDR3 spans 15 amino acids.